This T cell receptor beta chain is from a study of blood T cell repertoires in COVID-19. Overall study context: Italy, Spain and the United States were the sources of the convalescent and acute COVID-19 samples. Sample material is recorded as cDNA or gDNA derived from T cells, B-cell-depleted T cells, or PBMCs.

Per the study methods: Estimated nucleated cell counts came from reference gene primer amplification. The table came from immunoSEQ multiplex PCR; TCRdb's copy has only in-frame clones and leaves some out. V and J calls and clone size come straight from that table; D and trimming were deduced from the DNA. The sample has 100,000 to 150,000 clones, around 87% seen once. Patients from Seattle were sampled longitudinally, starting during active infection. CDR3 length: 15 residues. The J segment lost 2 bases and the V segment lost 3 bases, leaving 3 bases of the junction unmatched. Looked up from germline, CDR1 is SGHTA and CDR2 is FQGNSA.

The chain combines TRBV7-2 with TRBJ2-5, with 10 bases lining up with TRBD1. This clonotype originated in a woman aged 55-75 years with COVID-19, enrolled during active disease. Material: peripheral blood. Here the CDR3 DNA reads TGTGCCAGCAGCTTGAGGGGACAGGGGCAAGAGACCCAGTACTTC. Protein: CASSLRGQGQETQYF.